This record covers a single TCR beta chain. The data are from a study of blood T cell repertoires in COVID-19. The germline V gene has CDR1 SEHNR and CDR2 FQNEAQ (reference sequence). J was trimmed by 4 bases and V by 0 bases; bases with no gene match: 5. The CDR3 runs 16 residues. Some clones are missing from TCRdb's copy, which holds only in-frame ones; the method was immunoSEQ multiplex PCR. The sample includes about 140,000 clones, about three quarters of them seen just once. The rearrangement uses TRBV7-9 and TRBJ2-1; 8 bases fit TRBD2. The specimen was peripheral blood. The TCR originated in an elderly woman with active or convalescent COVID-19. CDR3 residues: CASSLALAGRYNEQFF. The DNA for the CDR3 is TGTGCCAGCAGCTTAGCCTTAGCGGGACGTTACAATGAGCAGTTCTTC.